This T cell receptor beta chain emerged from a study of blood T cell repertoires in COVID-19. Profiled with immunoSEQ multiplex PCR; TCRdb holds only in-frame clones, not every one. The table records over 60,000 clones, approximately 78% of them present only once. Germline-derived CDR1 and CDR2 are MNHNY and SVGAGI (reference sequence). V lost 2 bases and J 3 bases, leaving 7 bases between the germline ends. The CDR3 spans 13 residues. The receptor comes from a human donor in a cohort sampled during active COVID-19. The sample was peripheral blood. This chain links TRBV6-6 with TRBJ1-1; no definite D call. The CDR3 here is CASSYRGDTEAFF. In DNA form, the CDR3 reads TGTGCCAGCAGTTACCGCGGGGACACTGAAGCTTTCTTT.